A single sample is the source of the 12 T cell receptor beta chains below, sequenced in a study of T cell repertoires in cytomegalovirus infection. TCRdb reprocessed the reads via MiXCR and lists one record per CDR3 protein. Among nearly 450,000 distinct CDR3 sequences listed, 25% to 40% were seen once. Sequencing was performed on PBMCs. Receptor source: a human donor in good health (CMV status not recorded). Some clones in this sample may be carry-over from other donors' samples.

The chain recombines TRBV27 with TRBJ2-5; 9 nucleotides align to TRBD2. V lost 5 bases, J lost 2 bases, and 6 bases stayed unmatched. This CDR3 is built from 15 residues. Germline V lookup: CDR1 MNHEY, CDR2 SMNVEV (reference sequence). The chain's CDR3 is CASSHLSGGQETQYF. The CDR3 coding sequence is TGTGCCAGCAGTCACCTTAGCGGGGGACAAGAGACCCAGTACTTC.

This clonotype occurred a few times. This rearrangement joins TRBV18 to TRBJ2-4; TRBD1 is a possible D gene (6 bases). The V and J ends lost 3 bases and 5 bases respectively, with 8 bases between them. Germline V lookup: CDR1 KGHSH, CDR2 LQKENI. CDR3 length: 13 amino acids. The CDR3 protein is CASSPRTENIQYF. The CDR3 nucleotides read TGTGCCAGCTCACCGAGGACAGAAAACATTCAGTACTTC. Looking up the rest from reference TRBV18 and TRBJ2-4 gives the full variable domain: NAGVMQNPRHLVRRRGQEARLRCSPMKGHSHVYWYRQLPEEGLKFMVYLQKENIIDESGMPKERFSAEFPKEGPSILRIQQVVRGDSAAYFCASSPRTENIQYFGAGTRLSVL.

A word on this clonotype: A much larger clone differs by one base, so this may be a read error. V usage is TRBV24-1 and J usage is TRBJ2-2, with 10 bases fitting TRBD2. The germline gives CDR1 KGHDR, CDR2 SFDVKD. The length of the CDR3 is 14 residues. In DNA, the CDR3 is TGTGCCACCAGGAGCGGGGGGGCCATCGGGGGGCTGTTTTTT. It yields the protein CATRSGGAIGGLFF.

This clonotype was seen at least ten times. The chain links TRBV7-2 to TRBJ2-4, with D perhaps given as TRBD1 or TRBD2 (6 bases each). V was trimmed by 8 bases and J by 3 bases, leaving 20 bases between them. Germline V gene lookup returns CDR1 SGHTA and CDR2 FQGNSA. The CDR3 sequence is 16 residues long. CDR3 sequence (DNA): TGTGCCAGCGACGCAACAGGGAGGTTGGGCAAAAACATTCAGTACTTC. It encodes CASDATGRLGKNIQYF.

The CDR3 sequence: CASSRAMKAYEQYF. CDR3 bases: TGTGCCAGCAGCCGGGCGATGAAAGCCTACGAGCAGTACTTC. This rearrangement joins TRBV6-2 or TRBV6-3 to TRBJ2-7; D gene unclear. The CDR3 has 14 amino acids. From germline, CDR1 is MNHEY and CDR2 SVGEGT. With 6 bases removed from V and 2 bases from J, the gap between germline ends came to 14 bases.

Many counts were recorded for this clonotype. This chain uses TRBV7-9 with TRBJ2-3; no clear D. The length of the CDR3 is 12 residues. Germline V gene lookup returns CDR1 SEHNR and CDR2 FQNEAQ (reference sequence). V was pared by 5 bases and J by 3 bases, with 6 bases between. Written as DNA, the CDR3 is TGTGCCAGCAGCCCAGAGACAGATACGCAGTATTTT. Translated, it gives CASSPETDTQYF.

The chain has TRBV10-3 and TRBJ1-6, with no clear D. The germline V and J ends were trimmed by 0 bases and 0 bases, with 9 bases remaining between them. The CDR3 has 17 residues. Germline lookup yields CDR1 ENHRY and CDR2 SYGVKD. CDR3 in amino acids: CAISESWISSYNSPLHF. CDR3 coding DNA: TGTGCCATCAGTGAGTCTTGGATTAGCTCCTATAATTCACCCCTCCACTTT.

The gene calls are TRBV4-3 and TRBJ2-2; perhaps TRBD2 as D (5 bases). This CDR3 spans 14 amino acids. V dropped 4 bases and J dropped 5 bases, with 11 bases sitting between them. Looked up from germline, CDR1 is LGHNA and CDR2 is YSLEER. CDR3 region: CASSRAGGTGELFF. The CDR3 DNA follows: TGCGCCAGCAGCCGAGCAGGAGGAACCGGGGAGCTGTTTTTT.

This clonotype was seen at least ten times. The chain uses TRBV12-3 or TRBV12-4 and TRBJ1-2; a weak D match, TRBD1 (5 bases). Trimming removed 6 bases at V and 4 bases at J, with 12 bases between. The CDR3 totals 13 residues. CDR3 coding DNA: TGTGCCAGCAGCGGCCGGGGCTTCTATGGCTACACCTTC. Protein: CASSGRGFYGYTF.

The CDR3 loop reads CASSHPGTGKGTEAFF. The CDR3 DNA follows: TGTGCCAGCAGCCATCCCGGGACAGGGAAAGGCACTGAAGCTTTCTTT. The genes are TRBV14 and TRBJ1-1, with 9 bases lining up with TRBD1. Germline CDR1 and CDR2: SGHDN and FVKESK. The CDR3 has 16 amino acids. Trimming took 3 bases from V and 4 from J; bases not matched to a gene: 9.

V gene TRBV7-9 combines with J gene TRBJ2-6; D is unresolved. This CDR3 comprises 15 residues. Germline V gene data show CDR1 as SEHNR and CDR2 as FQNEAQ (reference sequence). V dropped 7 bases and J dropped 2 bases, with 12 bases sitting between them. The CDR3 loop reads CASTRPGAGANVLTF. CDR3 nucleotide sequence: TGTGCCAGCACCCGCCCAGGTGCTGGGGCCAACGTCCTGACTTTC. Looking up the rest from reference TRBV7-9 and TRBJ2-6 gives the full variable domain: DTGVSQNPRHKITKRGQNVTFRCDPISEHNRLYWYRQTLGQGPEFLTYFQNEAQLEKSRLLSDRFSAERPKGSFSTLEIQRTEQGDSAMYLCASTRPGAGANVLTFGAGSRLTVL.

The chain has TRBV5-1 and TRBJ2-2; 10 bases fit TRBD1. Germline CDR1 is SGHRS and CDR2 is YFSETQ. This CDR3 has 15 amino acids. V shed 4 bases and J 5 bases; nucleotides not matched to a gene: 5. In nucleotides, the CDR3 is TGCGCCAGCAGCGCCGGGACAGGGGTTACCGGGGAGCTGTTTTTT. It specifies CASSAGTGVTGELFF.